The 6 T cell receptor beta chains given below trace back to one sample, sequenced in a study of cytomegalovirus exposure and HLA in healthy donors. The PCR used 60 Vbeta and 13 Jbeta primers. Assay: immunoSEQ multiplex PCR; the TCRdb copy retains only in-frame clones and omits some. The profile shows about 120,000 clones, 74% of them singletons. The sequenced sample consisted of PBMCs. Source of these receptors: a male donor in good health and CMV-seronegative.

Turning to this clone: One end of the junction fails to match germline, which may point to a read error. The gene calls are TRBV7-9 and TRBJ1-2; 8 bases agree with TRBD1. This CDR3 is 15 amino acids long. Per the germline V gene, CDR1 is SEHNR and CDR2 is FQNEAQ (reference sequence). CDR3 sequence (DNA): TGTTCCAGCAGCTCTTCGGACAGGGTATCCCATGGCTACACCTTC. Protein sequence: CSSSSSDRVSHGYTF.

The V gene is TRBV28, the J gene TRBJ2-3, with TRBD1 identical over 8 bases. V trimming: 5 bases; J trimming: 2 bases; junction bases outside the gene matches: 15. CDR1 and CDR2 (germline): MDHEN, SYDVKM. This CDR3 region has 18 residues. The CDR3 DNA follows: TGTGCCAGCAGTCTATATCTTTCGGACAGGGTTTTCACAGATACGCAGTATTTT. It yields the protein CASSLYLSDRVFTDTQYF.

This chain uses TRBV2 with TRBJ2-3; D is unclear. The germline gives CDR1 SNHLY, CDR2 FYNNEI. CDR3 length: 14 residues. Trimming cost V 2 bases and J 2 bases, with 8 bases left between them. The CDR3 reads CASSESGPTDTQYF. DNA of the CDR3: TGTGCCAGCAGTGAATCGGGTCCCACAGATACGCAGTATTTT.

This sequence joins TRBV4-3 and TRBJ1-1, with a weak D call TRBD1 (6 bases). The CDR3 is made up of 17 amino acids. Deletions cut 1 base from V and 0 bases from J, with 15 bases between. Germline loops: CDR1 LGHNA, CDR2 YSLEER. The CDR3, as DNA: TGCGCCAGCAGCCAAGTAAGGCAGGGGTACATGAACACTGAAGCTTTCTTT. Translating it yields CASSQVRQGYMNTEAFF.

This chain joins TRBV5-4 and TRBJ2-5; TRBD1 might be the D (7 bases). V was trimmed by 3 bases and J by 5 bases, leaving 14 bases between them. Germline loops: CDR1 SGHNT, CDR2 YYREEE (reference sequence). The CDR3 has 14 amino acids. DNA of the CDR3: TGTGCCAGCAGCTCGCAGGGGGAGGTGGAGACCCAGTACTTC. It encodes CASSSQGEVETQYF.

This clone was picked up one time. The rearrangement uses TRBV23-1 and TRBJ2-7, with D possibly matching TRBD1 (6 bases). TRBV23-1 is recorded as an ORF, its role being uncertain. V lost 0 bases and J 4 bases, leaving 16 bases between the germline ends. The CDR3 has 16 residues. Here the CDR3 DNA reads TGCGCCAGCAGTCAATCGTTGGCAGGGGACAAGTACGAGCAGTACTTC. Amino acid sequence: CASSQSLAGDKYEQYF.